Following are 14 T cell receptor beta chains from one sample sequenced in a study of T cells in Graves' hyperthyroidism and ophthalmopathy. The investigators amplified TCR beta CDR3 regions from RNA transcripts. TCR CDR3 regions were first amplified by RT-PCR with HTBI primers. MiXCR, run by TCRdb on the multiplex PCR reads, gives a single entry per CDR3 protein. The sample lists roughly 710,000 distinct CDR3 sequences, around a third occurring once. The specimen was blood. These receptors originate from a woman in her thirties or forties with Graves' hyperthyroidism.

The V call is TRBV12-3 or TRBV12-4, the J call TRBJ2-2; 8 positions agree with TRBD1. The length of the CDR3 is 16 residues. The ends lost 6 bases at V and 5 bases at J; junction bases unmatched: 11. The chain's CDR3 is CASSPPTGVGTGELFF. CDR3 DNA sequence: TGTGCCAGCAGCCCGCCGACAGGGGTCGGGACCGGGGAGCTGTTTTTT.

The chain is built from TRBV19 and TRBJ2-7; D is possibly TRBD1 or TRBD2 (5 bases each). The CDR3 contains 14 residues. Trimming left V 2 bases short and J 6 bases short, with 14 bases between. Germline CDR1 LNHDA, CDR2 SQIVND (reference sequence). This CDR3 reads CASSINSRGVEQYF. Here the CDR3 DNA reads TGTGCCAGTAGTATAAATAGCCGAGGGGTCGAGCAGTACTTC.

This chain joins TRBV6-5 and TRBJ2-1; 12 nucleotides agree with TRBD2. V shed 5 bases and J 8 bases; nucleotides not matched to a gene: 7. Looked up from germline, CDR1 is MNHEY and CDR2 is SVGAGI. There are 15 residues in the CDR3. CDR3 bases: TGTGCCAGCAGTCGGACTAGCGGGAAAGCCGATGAGCAGTTCTTC. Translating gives CASSRTSGKADEQFF.

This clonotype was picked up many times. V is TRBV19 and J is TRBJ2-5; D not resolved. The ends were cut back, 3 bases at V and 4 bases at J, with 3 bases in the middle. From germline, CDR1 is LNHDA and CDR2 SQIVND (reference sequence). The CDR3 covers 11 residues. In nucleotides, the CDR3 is TGTGCCAGTAGTATGGGAGAGACCCAGTACTTC. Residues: CASSMGETQYF.

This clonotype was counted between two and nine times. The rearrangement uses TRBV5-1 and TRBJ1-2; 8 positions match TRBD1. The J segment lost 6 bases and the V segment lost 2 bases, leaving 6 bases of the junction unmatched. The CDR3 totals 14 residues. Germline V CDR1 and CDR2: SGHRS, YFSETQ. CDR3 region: CASSFVGQDNGYTF. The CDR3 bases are TGCGCCAGCAGCTTCGTGGGACAGGATAATGGCTACACCTTC.

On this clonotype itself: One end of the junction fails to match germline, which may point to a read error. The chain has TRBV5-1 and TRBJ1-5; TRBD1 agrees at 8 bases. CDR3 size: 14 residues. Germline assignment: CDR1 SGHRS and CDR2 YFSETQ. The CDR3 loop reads CASSLLTGAQPQHF. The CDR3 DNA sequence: TGTGCCAGCAGCTTGTTGACAGGGGCTCAGCCCCAGCATTTT.

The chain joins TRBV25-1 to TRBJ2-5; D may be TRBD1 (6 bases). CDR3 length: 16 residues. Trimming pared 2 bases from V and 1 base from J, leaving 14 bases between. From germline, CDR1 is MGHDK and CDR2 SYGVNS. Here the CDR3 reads CASSEGAGDIQETQYF. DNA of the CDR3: TGTGCCAGCAGTGAAGGGGCAGGGGATATCCAAGAGACCCAGTACTTC.

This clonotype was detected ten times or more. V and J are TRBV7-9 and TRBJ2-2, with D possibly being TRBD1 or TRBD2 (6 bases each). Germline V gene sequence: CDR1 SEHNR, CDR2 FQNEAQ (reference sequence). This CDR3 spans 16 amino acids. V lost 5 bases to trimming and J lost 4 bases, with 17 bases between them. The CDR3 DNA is TGTGCCAGCAGCCAGCCGAACAGGGACTTCACCGGGGAGCTGTTTTTT. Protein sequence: CASSQPNRDFTGELFF.

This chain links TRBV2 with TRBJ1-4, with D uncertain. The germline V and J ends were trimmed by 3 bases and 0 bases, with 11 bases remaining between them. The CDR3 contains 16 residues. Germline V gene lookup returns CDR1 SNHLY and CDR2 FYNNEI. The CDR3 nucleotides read TGTGCCAGCAGTGAGAGGACTTTAGCAACTAATGAAAAACTGTTTTTT. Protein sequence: CASSERTLATNEKLFF.

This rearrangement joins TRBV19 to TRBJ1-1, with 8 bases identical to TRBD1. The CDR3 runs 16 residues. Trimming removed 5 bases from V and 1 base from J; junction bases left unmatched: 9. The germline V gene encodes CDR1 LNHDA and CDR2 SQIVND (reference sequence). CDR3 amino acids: CASSPDRGTENTEAFF. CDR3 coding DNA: TGTGCCAGTAGTCCCGACAGGGGAACCGAGAACACTGAAGCTTTCTTT.

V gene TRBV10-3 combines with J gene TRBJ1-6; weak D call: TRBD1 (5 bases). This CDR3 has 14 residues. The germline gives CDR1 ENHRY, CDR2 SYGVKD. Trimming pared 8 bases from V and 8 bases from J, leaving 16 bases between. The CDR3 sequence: CAIGGDRGDSPLHF. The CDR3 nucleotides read TGTGCCATCGGAGGGGATCGGGGGGATTCACCCCTCCACTTT.

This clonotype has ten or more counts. CDR3 nucleotides: TGTGCCAGCAGTGACAGGACAACACAAGAGCCCCAGCATTTT. Its protein product is CASSDRTTQEPQHF. The chain uses TRBV2 and TRBJ1-5; TRBD1 might be the D (5 bases). Trimming pared 3 bases from V and 8 bases from J, leaving 14 bases between. The CDR3 has 14 amino acids. CDR1 is SNHLY and CDR2 is FYNNEI in the germline V gene.

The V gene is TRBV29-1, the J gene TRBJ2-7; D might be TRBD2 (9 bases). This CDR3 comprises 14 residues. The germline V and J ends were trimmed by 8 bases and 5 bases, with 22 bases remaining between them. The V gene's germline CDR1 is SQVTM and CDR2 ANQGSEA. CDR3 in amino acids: CSRGQGLAFDEQYF. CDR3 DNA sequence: TGCAGCCGAGGACAGGGACTAGCTTTCGACGAGCAGTACTTC.

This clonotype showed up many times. CDR3 sequence: CASSQDSTTNYGYTF. The CDR3, as DNA: TGTGCCAGCAGCCAAGACAGTACTACTAACTATGGCTACACCTTC. V usage is TRBV4-2 and J usage is TRBJ1-2; D ambiguous. The CDR3 has 15 residues. Germline V gene sequence: CDR1 LGHNA, CDR2 YNFKEQ. V dropped 0 bases and J dropped 0 bases, with 8 bases sitting between them.